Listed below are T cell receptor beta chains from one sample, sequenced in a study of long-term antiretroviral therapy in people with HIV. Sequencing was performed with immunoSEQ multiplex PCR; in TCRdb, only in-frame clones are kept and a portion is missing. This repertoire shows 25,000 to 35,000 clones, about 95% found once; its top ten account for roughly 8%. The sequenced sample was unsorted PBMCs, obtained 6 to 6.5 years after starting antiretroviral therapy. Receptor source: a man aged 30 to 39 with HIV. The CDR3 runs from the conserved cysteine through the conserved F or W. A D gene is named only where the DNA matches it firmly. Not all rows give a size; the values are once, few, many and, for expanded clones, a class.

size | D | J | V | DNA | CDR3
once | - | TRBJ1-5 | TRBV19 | TGTGCCAGCTCGGCGGGGATAAGTAGCAATCAGCCCCAGCATTTT | CASSAGISSNQPQHF
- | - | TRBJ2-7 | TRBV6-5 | TGTGCCAGCAGTTACAGCCGGGACATAGCCTACGAGCAGTACTTC | CASSYSRDIAYEQYF
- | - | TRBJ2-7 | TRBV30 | TGTGCCTGGCGCCGGGACACACGCTACGAGCAGTACTTC | CAWRRDTRYEQYF
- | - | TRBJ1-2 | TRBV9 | TGTGCCAGCAGCGTAGCTGGGGGCATGGGGTATGGCTACACCTTC | CASSVAGGMGYGYTF
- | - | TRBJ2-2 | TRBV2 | TGTGCCAGCGCACTAGACACGAACACCGGGGAGCTGTTTTTT | CASALDTNTGELFF
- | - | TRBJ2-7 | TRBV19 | TGTGCCAGTAGTAGGATGAATTCAGTGAACGAGCAGTACTTC | CASSRMNSVNEQYF
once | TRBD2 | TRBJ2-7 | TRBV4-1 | TGCGCCAGCAGCCGCGGGAGTACCTACGAGCAGTACTTC | CASSRGSTYEQYF
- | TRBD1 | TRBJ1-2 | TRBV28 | TGTGCCAGCAGTTCTACCGGGACAGGAGCTTATGGCTACACCTTC | CASSSTGTGAYGYTF
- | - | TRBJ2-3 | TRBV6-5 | TGTGCCAGCAGTTACGCAGGGGTGAGCACAGATACGCAGTATTTT | CASSYAGVSTDTQYF
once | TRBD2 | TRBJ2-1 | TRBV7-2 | TGTGCCAGCAGCTTAAAACGGGGGGGCGGGAATGAGCAGTTCTTC | CASSLKRGGGNEQFF
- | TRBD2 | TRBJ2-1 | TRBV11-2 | TGTGCCAGCAGCCTGACTAGCGGGCCTCATAGGGGGTTCTTC | CASSLTSGPHRGFF
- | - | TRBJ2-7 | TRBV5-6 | TGTGCCAGCAGCAAGGATTGGGGTGGATCCTACGAGCAGTACTTC | CASSKDWGGSYEQYF
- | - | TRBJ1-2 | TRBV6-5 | TGTGCCAGCAGTTACAACGGACAGCTATTCTATGGCTACACCTTC | CASSYNGQLFYGYTF
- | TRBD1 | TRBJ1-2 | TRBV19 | TGTGCCAGTAGTACGACAGGGCTCTATGGCTACACCTTC | CASSTTGLYGYTF
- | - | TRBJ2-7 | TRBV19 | TGTGCCAGTAGTATAGAGGTTGGGCGCGTCGGGCAGTACTTC | CASSIEVGRVGQYF
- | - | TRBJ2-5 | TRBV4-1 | TGCGCCAGCAGCCATCCACCAGCGGGCGAACAAGAGACCCAGTACTTC | CASSHPPAGEQETQYF
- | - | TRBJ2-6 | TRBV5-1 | TGCGCCAGCAGCAGGGGCCCAGGGGTCTCTGGGGCCAACGTCCTGACTTTC | CASSRGPGVSGANVLTF
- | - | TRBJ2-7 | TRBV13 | TGTGCCAGCAGCCACCGTTTTATATACGAGCAGTACTTC | CASSHRFIYEQYF
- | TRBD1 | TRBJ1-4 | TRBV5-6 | TGTGCCAGCAGCGCATGGACAGGGTCGGGGGAAAAACTGTTTTTT | CASSAWTGSGEKLFF
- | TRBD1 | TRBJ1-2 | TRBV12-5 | TGTGCTAGTGGTCGGGGTGGAGGGGACAGAGCCTATGGCTACACCTTC | CASGRGGGDRAYGYTF
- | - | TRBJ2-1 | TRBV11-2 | TGTGCCAGCAGCTCCAATGCGGGACCCTTCGGTGAGCAGTTCTTC | CASSSNAGPFGEQFF
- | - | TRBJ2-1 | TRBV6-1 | TGTGCCAGCAGTGTCCACTTACCGTCCTCCTACAATGAGCAGTTCTTC | CASSVHLPSSYNEQFF
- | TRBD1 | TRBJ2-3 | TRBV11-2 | TGTGCCAGCAGCACTCACAGGGGACGCGCAGATACGCAGTATTTT | CASSTHRGRADTQYF
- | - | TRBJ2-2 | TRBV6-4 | TGTGCCAGCAGTGCCTCGAACACCGGGGAGCTGTTTTTT | CASSASNTGELFF
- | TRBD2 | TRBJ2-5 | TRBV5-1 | TGCGCCAGCAGCACTGGCGGGAGGGGTCTCTACCAAGAGACCCAGTACTTC | CASSTGGRGLYQETQYF
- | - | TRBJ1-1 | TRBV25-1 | TGTGCCAGCAGTGAATCTAGAGGATTCACTGAAGCTTTCTTT | CASSESRGFTEAFF
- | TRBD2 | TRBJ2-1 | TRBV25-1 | TGTGCCAGCAGTGAGGGACTAGCGGCGATCAATGAGCAGTTCTTC | CASSEGLAAINEQFF
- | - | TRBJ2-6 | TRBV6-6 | TGTGCCAGCACGGGGTTTTCTGGGGCCAACGTCCTGACTTTC | CASTGFSGANVLTF
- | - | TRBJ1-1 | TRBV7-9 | TGTGCCAGCAGCTTCCGGACAGACACTGAAGCTTTCTTT | CASSFRTDTEAFF
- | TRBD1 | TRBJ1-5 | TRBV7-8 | TGTGCCAGCAGCCGCGACAGGGTTAGCAATCAGCCCCAGCATTTT | CASSRDRVSNQPQHF
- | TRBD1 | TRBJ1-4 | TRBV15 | TGTGCCACCAGCAGAATTGACAGGGGGCGGGAAAAACTGTTTTTT | CATSRIDRGREKLFF
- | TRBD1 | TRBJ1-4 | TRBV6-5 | TGTGCCAGCAGTTTCGCGGCAGGGGGAAATGAAAAACTGTTTTTT | CASSFAAGGNEKLFF
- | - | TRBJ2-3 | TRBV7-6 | TGTGCCAGCAGCTTAAGTCTCAGGGAAGCATCAGATACGCAGTATTTT | CASSLSLREASDTQYF
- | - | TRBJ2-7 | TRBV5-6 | TGTGCCAGCAGCTTGAACAGCTACGAGCAGTACTTC | CASSLNSYEQYF
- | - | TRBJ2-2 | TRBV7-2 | TGTGCCAGCAGTCTCGCGGCTCAGGGTAAAACCGGGGAGCTGTTTTTT | CASSLAAQGKTGELFF
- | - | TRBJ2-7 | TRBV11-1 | TGTGCCAGCAGTACTGGGTACGAGCAGTACTTC | CASSTGYEQYF
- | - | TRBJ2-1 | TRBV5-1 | TGCGCCAGCAGCTTGGTCTCTGGGAATGAGCAGTTCTTC | CASSLVSGNEQFF
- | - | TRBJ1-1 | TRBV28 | TGTGCCAGCAGTTCCCCCATGAGAGGCACTGAAGCTTTCTTT | CASSSPMRGTEAFF
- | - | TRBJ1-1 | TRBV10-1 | TGCGCCAGCAGTTCCAGGCTGAACACTGAAGCTTTCTTT | CASSSRLNTEAFF
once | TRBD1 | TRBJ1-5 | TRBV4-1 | TGCGCCAGCAGCCAAGGAGGACAGGGGGAAACTAGCAATCAGCCCCAGCATTTT | CASSQGGQGETSNQPQHF
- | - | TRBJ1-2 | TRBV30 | TGTGCCTGGAGTGTATGGGGGGCGAACTATGGCTACACCTTC | CAWSVWGANYGYTF
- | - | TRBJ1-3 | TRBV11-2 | TGTGCCAGCAGCTTCCCCCTGGAGGGGCCGTACTCTGGAAACACCATATATTTT | CASSFPLEGPYSGNTIYF
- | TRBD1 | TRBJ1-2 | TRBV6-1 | TGTGCCAGCAGTTATAGGACAGGGGGTGATGGCTACACCTTC | CASSYRTGGDGYTF
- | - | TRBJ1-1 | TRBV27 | TGTGCCAGCAGTTTAAACCCCGGCCACACTGAAGCTTTCTTT | CASSLNPGHTEAFF
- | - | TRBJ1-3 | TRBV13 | TGTGCCAGCAGCCGACAGGACTACCTATCTGGAAACACCATATATTTT | CASSRQDYLSGNTIYF
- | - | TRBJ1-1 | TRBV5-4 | TGTGCCAGCAGCTTAGGGGGGGGAAACACTGAAGCTTTCTTT | CASSLGGGNTEAFF
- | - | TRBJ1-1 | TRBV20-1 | TGCAGTGCTTATCTTAACACTGAAGCTTTCTTT | CSAYLNTEAFF
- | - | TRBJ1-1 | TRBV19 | TGTGCCAGTAGTACTCAGACGAACACTGAAGCTTTCTTT | CASSTQTNTEAFF
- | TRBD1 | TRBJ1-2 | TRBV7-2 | TGTGCCAGCAGCTTCGTGAGGGGGGACAGGGCAACGCGGAACTATGGCTACACCTTC | CASSFVRGDRATRNYGYTF
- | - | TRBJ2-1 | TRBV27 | TGTGCCAGCAGTTTATGGGCCGGGTACAATGAGCAGTTCTTC | CASSLWAGYNEQFF
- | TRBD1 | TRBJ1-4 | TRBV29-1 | TGCAGCGTCCAGACAGGGATGGGAGAAAAACTGTTTTTT | CSVQTGMGEKLFF
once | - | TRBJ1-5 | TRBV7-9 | TGTGCCAGCAGCTCTGGGGGCCGGGGTAGCAATCAGCCCCAGCATTTT | CASSSGGRGSNQPQHF
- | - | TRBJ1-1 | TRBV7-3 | TGTGCCAGCAGCTTACGAGCAGGGCTCGTAATGAACACTGAAGCTTTCTTT | CASSLRAGLVMNTEAFF
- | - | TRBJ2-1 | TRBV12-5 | TGTGCTAGTGGTGGGGCTTACAATGAGCAGTTCTTC | CASGGAYNEQFF
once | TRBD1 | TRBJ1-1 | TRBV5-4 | TGTGCCAGCAGCCAACTAACGGACAGGCCGAGGTCTGAAGCTTTCTTT | CASSQLTDRPRSEAFF